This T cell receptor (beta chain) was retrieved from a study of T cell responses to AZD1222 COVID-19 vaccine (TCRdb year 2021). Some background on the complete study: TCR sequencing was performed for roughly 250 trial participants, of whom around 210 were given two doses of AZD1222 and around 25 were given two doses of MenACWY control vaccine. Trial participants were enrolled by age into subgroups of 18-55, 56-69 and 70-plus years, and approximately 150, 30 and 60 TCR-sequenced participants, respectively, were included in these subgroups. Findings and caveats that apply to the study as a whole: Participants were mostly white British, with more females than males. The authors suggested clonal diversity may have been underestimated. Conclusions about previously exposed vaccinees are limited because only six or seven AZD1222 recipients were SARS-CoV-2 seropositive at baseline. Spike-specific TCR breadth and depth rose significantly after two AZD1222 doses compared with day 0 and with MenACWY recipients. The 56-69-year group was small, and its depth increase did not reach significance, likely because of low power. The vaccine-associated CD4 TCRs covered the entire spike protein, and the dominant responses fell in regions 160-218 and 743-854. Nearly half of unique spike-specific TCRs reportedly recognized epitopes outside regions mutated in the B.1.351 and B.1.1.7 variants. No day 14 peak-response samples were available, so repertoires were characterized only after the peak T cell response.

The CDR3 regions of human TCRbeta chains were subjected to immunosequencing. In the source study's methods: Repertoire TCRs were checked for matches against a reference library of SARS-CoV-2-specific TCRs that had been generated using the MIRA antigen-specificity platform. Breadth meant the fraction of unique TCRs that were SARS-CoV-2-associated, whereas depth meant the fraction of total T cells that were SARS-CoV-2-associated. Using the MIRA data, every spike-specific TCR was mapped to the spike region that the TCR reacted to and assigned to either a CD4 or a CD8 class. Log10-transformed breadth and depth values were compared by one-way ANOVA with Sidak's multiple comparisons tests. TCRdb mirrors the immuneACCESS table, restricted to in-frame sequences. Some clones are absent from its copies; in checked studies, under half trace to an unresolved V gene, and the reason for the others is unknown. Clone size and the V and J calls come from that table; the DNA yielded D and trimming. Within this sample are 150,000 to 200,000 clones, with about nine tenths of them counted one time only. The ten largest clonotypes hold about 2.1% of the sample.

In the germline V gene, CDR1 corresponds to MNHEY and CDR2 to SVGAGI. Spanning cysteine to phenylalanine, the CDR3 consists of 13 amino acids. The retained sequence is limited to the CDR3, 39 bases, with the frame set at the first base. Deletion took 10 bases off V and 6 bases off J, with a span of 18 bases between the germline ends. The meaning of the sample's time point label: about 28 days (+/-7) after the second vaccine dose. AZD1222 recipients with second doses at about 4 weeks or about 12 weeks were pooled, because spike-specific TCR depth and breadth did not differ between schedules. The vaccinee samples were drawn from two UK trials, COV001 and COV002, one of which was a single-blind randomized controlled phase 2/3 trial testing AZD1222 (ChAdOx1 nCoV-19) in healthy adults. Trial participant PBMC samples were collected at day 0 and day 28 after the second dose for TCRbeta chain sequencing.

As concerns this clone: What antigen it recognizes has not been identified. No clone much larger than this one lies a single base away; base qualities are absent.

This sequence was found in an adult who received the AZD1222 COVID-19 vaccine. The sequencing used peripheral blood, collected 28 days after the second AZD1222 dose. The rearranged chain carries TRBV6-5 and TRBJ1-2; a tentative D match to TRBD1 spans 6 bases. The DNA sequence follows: TGTGCCACCGCACCCATCGGGGGGCATGGCTACACCTTC. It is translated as CATAPIGGHGYTF.